The following is a T cell receptor (beta chain) sequence with its context. Per the original data handling: Scientists estimated how many nucleated cells there were by amplifying reference gene primers. TCRdb's copy holds only in-frame clones and misses some; the assay was immunoSEQ multiplex PCR. Clone size and V and J calls were adopted from that table, with D and trimming inferred from the DNA. The sample contains over 150,000 clones, more than 65% of which appear only once. Trimming removed 0 bases at V and 3 bases at J, with 21 bases between. This CDR3 is built from 18 residues. Germline-derived CDR1 and CDR2 are SGHAT and FQNNGV. The data were obtained in a study of blood T cell repertoires in COVID-19. Study background: Specimens from acute and convalescent COVID-19 originated in the United States, Italy and Spain. PBMCs, B-cell-depleted T cells, or T cells were the source of the cDNA or gDNA that made up the material.

This clonotype was sampled from a man between 65 and 85 years old with active or convalescent COVID-19. Sample: peripheral blood. The V call is TRBV11-2, the J call TRBJ2-7; D is ambiguous. Written as DNA, the CDR3 is TGTGCCAGCAGCTTAGAGTCCCCCAACTATTATAACAACTACGAGCAGTACTTC. This encodes CASSLESPNYYNNYEQYF.